These 16 T cell receptor beta chains originate from one sample sequenced in a study of blood T cell repertoires in COVID-19. The table came from immunoSEQ multiplex PCR; TCRdb's copy has only in-frame clones and leaves some out. The table includes some 270,000 clones, roughly 80% detected once. Sequencing was carried out using peripheral blood. Receptor source: a person aged 70 to 85 with COVID-19, enrolled during active disease.

This sequence joins TRBV5-1 and TRBJ1-6, with TRBD1 matching over 7 bases. The CDR3 sequence is 17 residues long. V was pared by 0 bases and J by 7 bases, with 10 bases of the junction left unmatched. Germline V gives CDR1 SGHRS, CDR2 YFSETQ. CDR3 protein: CASSLAQQGQGNSPLHF. For the CDR3, the DNA is TGCGCCAGCAGCTTGGCACAACAGGGGCAAGGAAATTCACCCCTCCACTTT.

Many counts were recorded for this clone. The chain combines TRBV10-3 with TRBJ1-2; TRBD1 matches 9 bases. This CDR3 spans 17 amino acids. Looked up from germline, CDR1 is ENHRY and CDR2 is SYGVKD. J gave up 2 bases and V 3 bases, and 10 bases lay outside the gene matches. The DNA of the CDR3 is TGTGCCATCAGTGAAGGGTGGGACAGGGTAACAAACTATGGCTACACCTTC. Its protein product is CAISEGWDRVTNYGYTF.

The chain combines TRBV4-3 with TRBJ1-2; D not certain. Trimming pared 0 bases from V and 4 bases from J, leaving 9 bases between. The CDR3 runs 14 residues. Germline CDR1 reads LGHNA; CDR2 reads YSLEER. CDR3 DNA sequence: TGCGCCAGCAGCCAAGATCGAGCCCTCTATGGCTACACCTTC. Its protein product is CASSQDRALYGYTF.

This sequence joins TRBV11-2 and TRBJ2-7; no firm D call. The V end lost 6 bases, the J end lost 6 bases, and 21 bases lay between the germline ends. CDR1 and CDR2 (germline): SGHAT, FQNNGV. The CDR3 totals 15 residues. The CDR3 coding sequence is TGTGCCAGCAGACCCCCGGGTTCGCATTATGGCGAGCAGTACTTC. Its translation is CASRPPGSHYGEQYF.

The rearrangement joins TRBV5-4 to TRBJ1-5; 8 positions agree with TRBD1. The CDR3 sequence is 17 residues long. Germline V gives CDR1 SGHNT, CDR2 YYREEE (reference sequence). Trimming removed 0 bases from V and 0 bases from J; junction bases left unmatched: 5. DNA of the CDR3: TGTGCCAGCAGCTTGGGTGGACAGGGTTTTAGCAATCAGCCCCAGCATTTT. Amino acids: CASSLGGQGFSNQPQHF.

In nucleotides, the CDR3 is TGCGCCAGCAGCTTAAGGGGGCGCGGCCCCTCTAGCACAGATACGCAGTATTTT. Its translation: CASSLRGRGPSSTDTQYF. The chain couples TRBV5-1 to TRBJ2-3; TRBD1 matches 7 bases. The CDR3 contains 18 residues. Germline V CDR1 and CDR2: SGHRS, YFSETQ. The V gene end was trimmed by 2 bases and the J gene end by 0 bases; junction bases not matched to a gene: 12.

The V and J genes are TRBV6-5 and TRBJ2-7, with D possibly TRBD1 on 5 matching bases. Between the trimmed V and J ends, which lost 2 bases and 6 bases, there was a span of 11 bases. The CDR3 covers 13 residues. Germline-derived CDR1 and CDR2 are MNHEY and SVGAGI. CDR3 region: CASSYGAQSEQYF. The DNA of the CDR3 is TGTGCCAGCAGTTACGGGGCGCAATCCGAGCAGTACTTC.

V gene TRBV7-9 combines with J gene TRBJ2-5, with 8 positions matching TRBD2. The V and J ends lost 3 bases and 4 bases, in that order; junction bases with no gene match: 4. The CDR3 covers 14 residues. Germline V gene lookup returns CDR1 SEHNR and CDR2 FQNEAQ (reference sequence). CDR3 coding DNA: TGTGCCAGCAGCTTTGGACTAGCTGGAGAGACCCAGTACTTC. This codes for CASSFGLAGETQYF.

This clone appeared once. The chain recombines TRBV6-5 with TRBJ1-1; D is perhaps TRBD1 (5 bases). The CDR3 sequence is 12 residues long. Germline V lookup: CDR1 MNHEY, CDR2 SVGAGI. Trimming shortened V by 5 bases and J by 1 base, and 5 bases separated the two germline ends. The CDR3 sequence is CASSQGNTEAFF. The CDR3 bases are TGTGCCAGCAGTCAGGGGAACACTGAAGCTTTCTTT.

The chain joins TRBV6-1 to TRBJ1-2, with TRBD1 identical over 7 bases. This CDR3 has 15 amino acids. The V segment lost 2 bases and the J segment 5 bases; nucleotides outside the gene matches: 8. Per germline, CDR1 MNHNS and CDR2 SASEGT. The DNA for the CDR3 is TGTGCCAGCAGTGAATCGCGACAGGGTCGGTATGGCTACACCTTC. This codes for CASSESRQGRYGYTF.

V and J are TRBV11-2 and TRBJ2-7; no clear D. The CDR3 runs to 13 residues. Deletions cut 1 base from V and 6 bases from J, with 10 bases between. Germline V gives CDR1 SGHAT, CDR2 FQNNGV. The CDR3 loop is CASSLGLFSEQYF. DNA of the CDR3: TGTGCCAGCAGCTTAGGGCTTTTCAGCGAGCAGTACTTC.

The chain uses TRBV5-5 and TRBJ1-3, with no clear D. The V gene's germline CDR1 is SGHKS and CDR2 YYEKEE (reference sequence). V lost 1 base, J lost 2 bases, and 10 bases lay in between. The CDR3 runs to 15 residues. The CDR3 bases are TGTGCCAGCAGCTTGTATCGGGGAGCTGGAAACACCATATATTTT. It codes for CASSLYRGAGNTIYF.

The chain is built from TRBV6-6 and TRBJ2-1; TRBD1 aligns across 7 bases. The CDR3 spans 12 residues. CDR1 MNHNY and CDR2 SVGAGI come from the germline V gene (reference sequence). Trimming removed 8 bases from V and 8 bases from J; junction bases left unmatched: 6. The CDR3 region is CASGLGGDEQFF. As DNA, the CDR3 is TGTGCCAGCGGTCTAGGGGGCGATGAGCAGTTCTTC.

V usage is TRBV2 and J usage is TRBJ2-7; D ambiguous. Trimming cost V 8 bases and J 4 bases, with 12 bases left between them. CDR1 is SNHLY, CDR2 FYNNEI, per germline. The CDR3 loop spans 12 amino acids. The CDR3 loop reads CASDSAAYEQYF. The CDR3 coding sequence is TGTGCCAGCGACTCGGCGGCTTACGAGCAGTACTTC.

The CDR3, as DNA: TGTGCCAGCAGCCGTCAACAGGGTAACGAAAAACTGTTTTTT. As protein: CASSRQQGNEKLFF. This sequence joins TRBV28 and TRBJ1-4, with D perhaps TRBD1 (6 bases). This CDR3 spans 14 amino acids. CDR1 and CDR2 from the germline V gene are MDHEN and SYDVKM. V was shortened by 6 bases and J by 8 bases, with 16 bases between the two germline ends.

CDR3 loop: CASRSGSSYNEQFF. In nucleotides, the CDR3 is TGTGCCAGCAGAAGCGGGAGCTCCTACAATGAGCAGTTCTTC. V is TRBV6-5 and J is TRBJ2-1, with 8 bases lining up with TRBD2. The germline CDR1 and CDR2 sequences are MNHEY and SVGAGI. V gave up 6 bases and J gave up 0 bases; unmatched junction bases: 1. CDR3 size: 14 residues.